Listed below are T cell receptor beta chains from one sample, sequenced in a study of shared clonotypes between healthy human individuals. Repertoires were generated with immunoSEQ multiplex PCR, while TCRdb's copy carries only in-frame clones and drops some. The repertoire holds 2 million to 3 million clones, with approximately 93% as singletons. Input material: naive CD4+ T cells from PBMCs. All receptors derive from a man between 18 and 29 years old in good health. Some clones in this sample may be carry-over from other donors' samples. Both conserved end residues are part of each CDR3. The D gene is left open where the match is weak. Clone size appears in some rows only: once, few, many, or a class for an expanded clone.

J: TRBJ2-5; V: TRBV6-6; D: TRBD2; length: 16; size: -; CDR3: CASSPSGRAGRETQYF; DNA: TGTGCCAGCAGCCCTAGCGGGAGGGCCGGTCGGGAGACCCAGTACTTC
J: TRBJ2-7; V: TRBV6-1; D: -; length: 15; size: -; CDR3: CAIRWLVGLSLEQYF; DNA: TGTGCCATAAGATGGCTAGTTGGTCTCTCGCTCGAGCAGTACTTC
J: TRBJ2-7; V: TRBV19; D: TRBD2; length: 15; size: -; CDR3: CASSRGTSSNYEQYF; DNA: TGTGCCAGTAGTAGGGGGACTAGCTCAAACTACGAGCAGTACTTC
J: TRBJ2-3; V: TRBV2; D: -; length: 16; size: -; CDR3: CASTPFGLGATDTQYF; DNA: TGTGCCAGCACTCCCTTCGGGCTAGGGGCCACAGATACGCAGTATTTT
J: TRBJ2-2; V: TRBV18; D: TRBD2; length: 17; size: -; CDR3: CASSPGGSDLDTGELFF; DNA: TGTGCCAGCTCACCTGGCGGGAGCGATCTAGACACCGGGGAGCTGTTTTTT
J: TRBJ2-5; V: TRBV10-1; D: -; length: 15; size: once; CDR3: CASSESGLGQETQYF; DNA: TGCGCCAGCAGTGAGTCGGGGTTGGGGCAAGAGACCCAGTACTTC
J: TRBJ2-3; V: TRBV5-1; D: -; length: 16; size: -; CDR3: CASTASTGKFTDTQYF; DNA: TGCGCCAGCACCGCGTCGACAGGAAAGTTCACAGATACGCAGTATTTT
J: TRBJ2-1; V: TRBV2; D: TRBD2; length: 15; size: once; CDR3: CASREGTSGSNEQFF; DNA: TGTGCCAGCAGGGAAGGGACTAGCGGGTCCAATGAGCAGTTCTTC
J: TRBJ1-1; V: TRBV6-5; D: -; length: 14; size: few; CDR3: CASSYSRVWTEAFF; DNA: TGTGCCAGCAGTTACTCGAGGGTATGGACTGAAGCTTTCTTT
J: TRBJ1-1; V: TRBV6-6; D: -; length: 14; size: -; CDR3: CASRTSGATHVGFF; DNA: TGTGCCAGCAGGACTTCGGGAGCTACGCACGTGGGTTTCTTT
J: TRBJ1-4; V: TRBV5-1; D: -; length: 16; size: -; CDR3: CASSLGDSSTNEKLFF; DNA: TGCGCCAGCAGCTTGGGAGACAGTAGTACTAATGAAAAACTGTTTTTT
J: TRBJ2-2; V: TRBV5-4; D: TRBD2; length: 17; size: -; CDR3: CASSLGGLAGVAGELFF; DNA: TGTGCCAGCAGCTTGGGGGGACTAGCGGGAGTAGCCGGGGAGCTGTTTTTT
J: TRBJ1-4; V: TRBV2; D: -; length: 14; size: -; CDR3: CASSEQGTNEKLFF; DNA: TGTGCCAGCAGTGAGCAGGGGACTAATGAAAAACTGTTTTTT
J: TRBJ1-1; V: TRBV18; D: -; length: 14; size: once; CDR3: CASSPGREDTEAFF; DNA: TGTGCCAGCTCACCCGGCAGGGAGGACACTGAAGCTTTCTTT
J: TRBJ1-4; V: TRBV7-3; D: -; length: 15; size: -; CDR3: CASSIRRGDGEKLFF; DNA: TGTGCCAGCAGCATAAGGCGGGGAGACGGTGAAAAACTGTTTTTT
J: TRBJ2-7; V: TRBV11-3; D: -; length: 17; size: -; CDR3: CASSLARHDRNSYEQYF; DNA: TGTGCCAGCAGCTTGGCCCGCCATGACAGGAACTCCTACGAGCAGTACTTC
J: TRBJ2-7; V: TRBV6-1; D: TRBD1; length: 15; size: -; CDR3: CASNTPRGKPYEQYF; DNA: TGTGCCAGCAACACTCCCAGGGGGAAACCCTACGAGCAGTACTTC
J: TRBJ2-6; V: TRBV7-9; D: -; length: 17; size: -; CDR3: CASSLGGGFSGANVLTF; DNA: TGTGCCAGCAGCTTAGGTGGGGGATTCTCTGGGGCCAACGTCCTGACTTTC
J: TRBJ2-5; V: TRBV9; D: TRBD2; length: 13; size: -; CDR3: CASNRGGQETQYF; DNA: TGTGCCAGCAACCGCGGGGGACAAGAGACCCAGTACTTC
J: TRBJ2-2; V: TRBV2; D: -; length: 11; size: -; CDR3: CASSDSGELFF; DNA: TGTGCCAGCAGTGACTCCGGGGAGCTGTTTTTT
J: TRBJ1-5; V: TRBV6-4; D: -; length: 12; size: -; CDR3: CASRLGEQPQHF; DNA: TGTGCCAGCAGATTGGGGGAGCAGCCCCAGCATTTT
J: TRBJ2-3; V: TRBV2; D: TRBD1; length: 15; size: -; CDR3: CASTGTGGSGDTQYF; DNA: TGTGCATCCACCGGGACAGGGGGCAGTGGAGATACGCAGTATTTT
J: TRBJ2-1; V: TRBV11-3; D: TRBD1; length: 15; size: -; CDR3: CASSRGQGQGNEQFF; DNA: TGTGCCAGCAGCCGGGGACAGGGGCAGGGCAATGAGCAGTTCTTC
J: TRBJ1-1; V: TRBV7-9; D: TRBD1; length: 16; size: -; CDR3: CASIHGGGRGRTEAFF; DNA: TGTGCCAGCATCCACGGAGGGGGCAGGGGTCGTACTGAAGCTTTCTTT
J: TRBJ2-5; V: TRBV7-2; D: -; length: 14; size: -; CDR3: CASSLLGLWETQYF; DNA: TGTGCCAGCAGCTTACTGGGTTTATGGGAGACCCAGTACTTC
J: TRBJ2-1; V: TRBV7-9; D: TRBD2; length: 15; size: -; CDR3: CASSLVGTRRNEQFF; DNA: TGTGCCAGCAGCTTAGTTGGGACTAGAAGGAATGAGCAGTTCTTC
J: TRBJ1-2; V: TRBV5-6; D: -; length: 14; size: -; CDR3: CASSFGQGSGGYTF; DNA: TGTGCCAGCAGCTTCGGTCAGGGAAGTGGGGGCTACACCTTC
J: TRBJ1-5; V: TRBV4-3; D: -; length: 17; size: once; CDR3: CASSQNLWLDGDQPQHF; DNA: TGCGCCAGCAGCCAGAATCTGTGGCTGGATGGAGATCAGCCCCAGCATTTT
J: TRBJ2-7; V: TRBV5-1; D: -; length: 14; size: once; CDR3: CASSLVVLGPEQYF; DNA: TGCGCCAGCAGCTTGGTGGTCTTAGGCCCCGAGCAGTACTTC
J: TRBJ2-7; V: TRBV5-1; D: -; length: 15; size: -; CDR3: CASSLGLTFSYEQYF; DNA: TGCGCCAGCAGCTTGGGACTAACCTTTTCCTACGAGCAGTACTTC
J: TRBJ2-5; V: TRBV5-1; D: TRBD1; length: 14; size: -; CDR3: CASSLGQGKETQYF; DNA: TGCGCCAGCAGCTTGGGACAGGGGAAGGAGACCCAGTACTTC
J: TRBJ2-1; V: TRBV7-9; D: TRBD2; length: 15; size: -; CDR3: CASSFTSGSVNEQFF; DNA: TGTGCCAGCAGCTTCACTAGCGGGAGCGTTAATGAGCAGTTCTTC
J: TRBJ2-1; V: TRBV5-6; D: TRBD2; length: 16; size: -; CDR3: CASSSGLAGVWNEQFF; DNA: TGTGCCAGCAGCTCAGGACTAGCGGGAGTTTGGAATGAGCAGTTCTTC
J: TRBJ2-7; V: TRBV28; D: -; length: 15; size: -; CDR3: CASNGEAGISYEQYF; DNA: TGTGCCAGCAATGGGGAGGCAGGAATCTCCTACGAGCAGTACTTC
J: TRBJ2-2; V: TRBV7-2; D: -; length: 14; size: -; CDR3: CASSLEPGAGELFF; DNA: TGTGCCAGCAGCTTAGAGCCGGGGGCCGGGGAGCTGTTTTTT
J: TRBJ2-7; V: TRBV5-4; D: TRBD2; length: 15; size: -; CDR3: CASSLPGLETSEQYF; DNA: TGTGCCAGCAGCTTGCCGGGACTAGAAACCTCCGAGCAGTACTTC
J: TRBJ2-3; V: TRBV5-5; D: TRBD2; length: 14; size: -; CDR3: CASSHSGSTDTQYF; DNA: TGTGCCAGCAGCCATAGCGGGAGCACAGATACGCAGTATTTT
J: TRBJ1-4; V: TRBV9; D: -; length: 15; size: -; CDR3: CASSSNSLTNEKLFF; DNA: TGTGCCAGCAGCTCGAACAGCTTGACTAATGAAAAACTGTTTTTT
J: TRBJ2-3; V: TRBV11-2; D: TRBD1; length: 14; size: -; CDR3: CASSLLAGGDTQYF; DNA: TGTGCCAGCAGCTTACTCGCAGGGGGAGATACGCAGTATTTT
J: TRBJ1-2; V: TRBV4-1; D: -; length: 16; size: -; CDR3: CASSQIPVSVNYGYTF; DNA: TGCGCCAGCAGCCAAATCCCCGTTTCCGTTAACTATGGCTACACCTTC
J: TRBJ2-1; V: TRBV28; D: -; length: 18; size: -; CDR3: CASSFPPRGSGIYNEQFF; DNA: TGTGCCAGCAGTTTTCCCCCGCGGGGTAGCGGAATCTACAATGAGCAGTTCTTC
J: TRBJ2-7; V: TRBV28; D: TRBD1; length: 12; size: few; CDR3: CASSGDRYEQYF; DNA: TGTGCCAGCAGTGGGGACAGGTACGAGCAGTACTTC
J: TRBJ2-7; V: TRBV5-1; D: TRBD1; length: 14; size: -; CDR3: CASSRDRVGREQYF; DNA: TGCGCCAGCAGCCGCGACAGGGTGGGGAGAGAGCAGTACTTC
J: TRBJ2-2; V: TRBV9; D: TRBD2; length: 17; size: -; CDR3: CASSRLGLAPNTGELFF; DNA: TGTGCCAGCAGCAGACTCGGACTAGCGCCCAACACCGGGGAGCTGTTTTTT
J: TRBJ2-3; V: TRBV4-1; D: TRBD1; length: 16; size: -; CDR3: CASSPLGTGQIDTQYF; DNA: TGCGCCAGCAGCCCCCTCGGGACAGGACAAATAGATACGCAGTATTTT
J: TRBJ2-4; V: TRBV4-3; D: -; length: 14; size: -; CDR3: CASSQGAHKNIQYF; DNA: TGCGCCAGCAGCCAAGGGGCTCACAAAAACATTCAGTACTTC
J: TRBJ1-5; V: TRBV4-3; D: -; length: 17; size: -; CDR3: CASSQDIGERSNQPQHF; DNA: TGCGCCAGCAGCCAAGATATCGGGGAGCGTAGCAATCAGCCCCAGCATTTT
J: TRBJ2-7; V: TRBV6-5; D: -; length: 15; size: -; CDR3: CASRHRDPGNYEQYF; DNA: TGTGCCAGCAGACACCGGGACCCGGGGAACTACGAGCAGTACTTC
J: TRBJ1-1; V: TRBV28; D: TRBD1; length: 14; size: -; CDR3: CASSPGQGPPPAFF; DNA: TGTGCCAGCAGCCCGGGACAGGGGCCCCCCCCAGCTTTCTTT
J: TRBJ2-7; V: TRBV11-2; D: -; length: 14; size: -; CDR3: CASSPLHIGGEQYF; DNA: TGTGCCAGCAGCCCTCTACACATAGGCGGCGAGCAGTACTTC
J: TRBJ2-5; V: TRBV4-1; D: TRBD2; length: 16; size: -; CDR3: CASSQIAGGPGETQYF; DNA: TGCGCCAGCAGCCAGATAGCGGGAGGGCCTGGGGAGACCCAGTACTTC
J: TRBJ2-3; V: TRBV6-5; D: TRBD2; length: 16; size: -; CDR3: CASSYATSRGTDTQYF; DNA: TGTGCCAGCAGTTACGCGACTAGCCGGGGGACAGATACGCAGTATTTT
J: TRBJ1-2; V: TRBV30; D: TRBD1; length: 16; size: once; CDR3: CAWSIFPGQGNYGYTF; DNA: TGTGCCTGGAGCATATTTCCGGGACAGGGGAACTATGGCTACACCTTC